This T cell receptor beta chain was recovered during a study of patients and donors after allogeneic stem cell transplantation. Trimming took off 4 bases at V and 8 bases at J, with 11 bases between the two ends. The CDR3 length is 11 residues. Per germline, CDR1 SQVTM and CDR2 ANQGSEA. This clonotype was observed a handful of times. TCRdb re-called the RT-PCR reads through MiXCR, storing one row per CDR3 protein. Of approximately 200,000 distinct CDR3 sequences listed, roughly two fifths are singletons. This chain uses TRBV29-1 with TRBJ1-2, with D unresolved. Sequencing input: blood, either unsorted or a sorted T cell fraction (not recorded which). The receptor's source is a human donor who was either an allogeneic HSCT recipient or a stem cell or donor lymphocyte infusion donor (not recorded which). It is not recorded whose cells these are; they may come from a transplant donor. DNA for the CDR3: TGCAGCGTTGGATATAATGGGGGCTACACCTTC. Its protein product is CSVGYNGGYTF.